This paragraph covers one TCR beta chain sequence. Germline V lookup: CDR1 SNHLY, CDR2 FYNNEI. Trimming took off 1 base at V and 9 bases at J, with 16 bases between the two ends. The length of the CDR3 is 14 residues. The data belong to a study of beta chain features in type 1 diabetes. The isolated RNA, all of it, was reverse transcribed, so expressed TCRB transcripts were what got sequenced. Only in-frame clones appear in the TCRdb table, and some are missing; sequencing was by immunoSEQ multiplex PCR. The sample includes a few hundred thousand clones, around 12% of them seen just once. The TCR was taken from a man between 18 and 35 years old in good health. The chain joins TRBV2 to TRBJ2-7; D gene uncertain. The sequenced material came from naive CD4+ T cells from blood. Here the CDR3 DNA reads TGTGCCAGCAGTGAAGGCGGCCGAAAGACGTGGCAGTACTTC. Protein: CASSEGGRKTWQYF. Full variable domain (rest looked up from reference TRBV2 and TRBJ2-7): EPEVTQTPSHQVTQMGQEVILRCVPISNHLYFYWYRQILGQKVEFLVSFYNNEISEKSEIFDDQFSVERPDGSNFTLKIRSTKLEDSAMYFCASSEGGRKTWQYFGPGTRLTVT.